The 18 T cell receptor beta chains below come from one sample, sequenced in a study of T cell repertoires in cytomegalovirus infection. From the reads, TCRdb called clonotypes with MiXCR, one entry per CDR3 protein. This sample has hundreds of thousands of distinct CDR3 sequences, with approximately 31% found just once. The source material was PBMCs. All receptors derive from a human donor in good health (CMV status not recorded). Some clones in this sample may be carry-over from other donors' samples.

The table lists this clonotype with many counts. The chain carries TRBV7-2 and TRBJ2-1; TRBD2 matches at 12 bases. Germline CDR1 and CDR2: SGHTA and FQGNSA. Unmatched junction bases numbered 12, after V lost 4 bases and J lost 5 bases. The CDR3 length is 18 residues. The CDR3 loop is CASSSPLLAGGPHNEQFF. CDR3 coding DNA: TGTGCCAGCAGCTCCCCCTTACTAGCGGGGGGCCCACACAATGAGCAGTTCTTC.

Regarding this clonotype: A read error may account for a junction end that differs from germline. The rearrangement joins TRBV4-1 to TRBJ2-1; TRBD1 matches at 9 bases. The length of the CDR3 is 17 residues. Germline V lookup: CDR1 MGHRA, CDR2 YSYEKL. CDR3 DNA: TGCGCCAGCAGACAAGACGACGGGACAGGGTTCTACAATGAGCAGTTCTTC. Translated, it gives CASRQDDGTGFYNEQFF.

CDR3 in amino acids: CASRPQGANYGYTF. CDR3 sequence (DNA): TGTGCCAGCAGGCCCCAGGGGGCCAACTATGGCTACACCTTC. The chain is built from TRBV6-5 and TRBJ1-2; 8 bases agree with TRBD1. The CDR3 is 14 amino acids. The V segment lost 6 bases and the J segment 2 bases; nucleotides outside the gene matches: 5. Germline loops: CDR1 MNHEY, CDR2 SVGAGI.

This clonotype was recorded at least ten times. The CDR3 reads CASSRGGGGTEAFF. For the CDR3, the DNA is TGTGCCAGCAGCCGGGGGGGAGGAGGCACTGAAGCTTTCTTT. The chain combines TRBV28 with TRBJ1-1; possibly TRBD1 for D (5 bases). Between the trimmed V and J ends, which lost 6 bases and 4 bases, there was a span of 15 bases. The CDR3 sequence is 14 residues long. CDR1 and CDR2 from the germline V gene are MDHEN and SYDVKM.

The chain uses TRBV4-1 and TRBJ2-2; D may correspond to TRBD1 or TRBD2 (5 bases each). Germline CDR1 and CDR2: MGHRA and YSYEKL. V was trimmed by 4 bases and J by 1 base, leaving 10 bases between them. CDR3 length: 15 residues. The CDR3 nucleotides read TGCGCCAGCAGCCTAGGGACGCAGAACACCGGGGAGCTGTTTTTT. Its protein product is CASSLGTQNTGELFF.

V gene TRBV7-9 combines with J gene TRBJ2-5; D is possibly TRBD1 (5 bases). CDR3 length: 15 residues. The V gene lost 5 bases and the J gene lost 5 bases, with 18 bases spanning the gap. Germline V lookup: CDR1 SEHNR, CDR2 FQNEAQ (reference sequence). As DNA, the CDR3 is TGTGCCAGCAGCCAGGGCGCGGTACAGGTGGAGACCCAGTACTTC. Translating it yields CASSQGAVQVETQYF.

The chain uses TRBV2 and TRBJ2-3; the D gene could be TRBD1 or TRBD2 (5 bases each). The V and J ends lost 3 bases and 2 bases respectively, with 9 bases between them. CDR1 is SNHLY and CDR2 is FYNNEI in the germline V gene. The CDR3 runs 14 residues. As DNA, the CDR3 is TGTGCCAGCAGTGAGAGGGGCCTCACAGATACGCAGTATTTT. Translating it yields CASSERGLTDTQYF.

This clonotype showed up just a few times. V and J are TRBV4-3 and TRBJ2-7; 9 bases map to TRBD1. CDR1 is LGHNA, CDR2 YSLEER, per germline. V dropped 1 base and J dropped 4; count of bases not matched to a gene: 2. This CDR3 has 14 amino acids. CDR3 protein: CASSQGGTGYEQYF. The CDR3 nucleotides read TGCGCCAGCAGCCAAGGGGGGACAGGGTACGAGCAGTACTTC.

V gene TRBV4-3 combines with J gene TRBJ2-4, with D possibly matching TRBD2 (7 bases). The germline gives CDR1 LGHNA, CDR2 YSLEER. The CDR3 has 14 amino acids. Deletions cut 4 bases from V and 7 bases from J, with 14 bases between. Here the CDR3 reads CASSPLGGHNIQYF. Here the CDR3 DNA reads TGCGCCAGCAGCCCTCTGGGGGGGCACAACATTCAGTACTTC.

The V gene is TRBV6-5, the J gene TRBJ2-5; TRBD1 matches at 9 bases. Germline lookup yields CDR1 MNHEY and CDR2 SVGAGI. V lost 5 bases to trimming and J lost 1 base; unmatched junction nucleotides: 5. This CDR3 is built from 15 residues. CDR3 in amino acids: CASSKTGGFQETQYF. The CDR3, as DNA: TGTGCCAGCAGTAAAACAGGGGGCTTCCAAGAGACCCAGTACTTC.

A few counts support this clonotype. V and J are TRBV5-1 and TRBJ2-7; D might be TRBD1 (6 bases). Germline CDR1 reads SGHRS; CDR2 reads YFSETQ. V shed 1 base and J shed 1 base, with 12 bases lying between them. The CDR3 runs 15 residues. This CDR3 reads CASSLMDSISYEQYF. CDR3 coding DNA: TGCGCCAGCAGCTTGATGGACAGCATTTCCTACGAGCAGTACTTC.

This chain uses TRBV7-6 with TRBJ2-2; no reliable D call. This CDR3 region has 13 residues. V was cut by 2 bases and J by 5 bases, with 6 bases left in between. CDR1 is SGHVS and CDR2 is FNYEAQ in the germline V gene. The CDR3 DNA is TGTGCCAGCAGCTTATACCCAACCGGGGAGCTGTTTTTT. This sequence encodes CASSLYPTGELFF.

This clonotype came up many times. The chain carries TRBV7-2 and TRBJ2-3, with D hard to call. The CDR3 totals 13 residues. The V gene lost 1 base and the J gene lost 6 bases, with 8 bases spanning the gap. Germline lookup yields CDR1 SGHTA and CDR2 FQGNSA. This CDR3 is CASSLERWDTQYF. For the CDR3, the DNA is TGTGCCAGCAGCTTAGAGAGGTGGGATACGCAGTATTTT.

The chain joins TRBV18 to TRBJ2-3; weak D call: TRBD1 (7 bases). Germline V gene sequence: CDR1 KGHSH, CDR2 LQKENI. This CDR3 has 16 amino acids. V was clipped by 2 bases and J by 0 bases, with 12 bases between them. Here the CDR3 reads CASSPGGTASTDTQYF. The DNA of the CDR3 is TGTGCCAGCTCACCAGGGGGGACAGCTAGCACAGATACGCAGTATTTT.

This clonotype was recorded at least ten times. This chain joins TRBV12-3 or TRBV12-4 and TRBJ2-5, with a weak D call TRBD1 (5 bases). CDR3 length equals 13 residues. V shed 6 bases and J shed 5 bases, with 13 bases lying between them. The CDR3 spells CASRTPRVETQYF. The CDR3, as DNA: TGTGCCAGCAGGACTCCCAGGGTTGAGACCCAGTACTTC.

The chain has TRBV12-3 or TRBV12-4 and TRBJ2-7; perhaps TRBD1 as D (5 bases). The germline V and J ends were trimmed by 1 base and 6 bases, with 13 bases remaining between them. CDR3 length: 14 residues. This chain's CDR3 is CASSLVGAPREQYF. The CDR3 coding sequence is TGTGCCAGCAGTTTAGTAGGGGCGCCTCGCGAGCAGTACTTC.

The chain is built from TRBV6-6 and TRBJ2-1; D is unclear. CDR1 is MNHNY, CDR2 SVGAGI, per germline (reference sequence). This CDR3 is built from 15 residues. Trimming pared 2 bases from V and 5 bases from J, leaving 13 bases between. CDR3 amino acids: CASSYPPGPHNEQFF. The CDR3 DNA sequence: TGTGCCAGCAGTTACCCACCGGGCCCCCACAATGAGCAGTTCTTC.

On this clonotype: The junction departs from germline at one end; a sequencing error may be responsible. The V and J genes are TRBV6-6 and TRBJ2-5; D is possibly TRBD2 (5 bases). Germline V gives CDR1 MNHNY, CDR2 SVGAGI (reference sequence). This CDR3 is built from 13 residues. CDR3 bases: TGTGCCCGCAGTACAGACTATGATCAGACCCAGTACTTC. Its translation: CARSTDYDQTQYF.